The source of this T cell receptor (beta chain) is a study of CD8 T cells in Susac syndrome. About the study: Blood was drawn from patients with Susac syndrome. At that point, they were therapy-naive, on corticosteroids, or on intravenous immunoglobulin alone.

Negative isolation was used for CD8+ and CD4+ T cells and FACS enrichment for TEMRA cells. Germline V lookup: CDR1 DFQATT, CDR2 SNEGSKA (reference sequence). This CDR3 has 13 amino acids. This clonotype appeared once. The RNA input was roughly 0.45 to 1 ug, and it was reverse transcribed with random hexamers. Amplification of TCR beta CDR3 spanned 54 Vbeta and 13 Jbeta via immunoSEQ multiplex PCR. TCRdb re-analysed the immunoSEQ multiplex PCR reads in MiXCR, keeping a single row per CDR3 protein. The sample consists of tens of thousands of distinct CDR3 sequences, 85% to 95% of them appearing once. The gene calls are TRBV20-1 and TRBJ2-3; 11 bases fit TRBD1. Material for sequencing was CD4+ T cells from PBMCs. This clonotype was sampled from a human donor with Susac syndrome. The CDR3 here is CRPGQGEKPTQYF. The CDR3 DNA reads as TGCAGACCGGGACAGGGGGAGAAGCCTACGCAGTATTTT.